These 10 T cell receptor beta chains share one sample of origin, sequenced in a study of T-cell memory formation after mild COVID-19. TCRdb independently ran MiXCR on the 5' RACE reads; one entry per CDR3 protein. The table records just under 350,000 distinct CDR3 sequences, over 10% of them present only once. The sequencing input was PBMCs or a T cell subset sorted from them (not recorded which). The source is a man aged 18 to 29 who had mild COVID-19 (a few samples of this study predate the infection). Cell type and time point are not known.

At least ten counts were recorded for this clonotype. The rearrangement uses TRBV15 and TRBJ2-7, with no clear D. Looked up from germline, CDR1 is LNHNV and CDR2 is YYDKDF (reference sequence). This CDR3 spans 14 amino acids. V was clipped by 4 bases and J by 3 bases, with 13 bases between them. CDR3 coding DNA: TGTGCCACCAGCATTAAGGACGGGTACTACGAGCAGTACTTC. This sequence encodes CATSIKDGYYEQYF.

In its sample, this clonotype was seen a few times. DNA for the CDR3: TGTGCCAGCAGTTCCCAAGGTTTGGTAGGGGGCAGAGAGCAGTTCTTC. This gives the protein CASSSQGLVGGREQFF. V and J are TRBV6-5 and TRBJ2-1, with 7 bases that match TRBD1. This CDR3 comprises 16 residues. Trimming took 4 bases from V and 10 from J; bases not matched to a gene: 16. The germline gives CDR1 MNHEY, CDR2 SVGAGI.

This clonotype turned up a few times. This chain joins TRBV24-1 and TRBJ2-1; a weak D match, TRBD1 (6 bases). Germline V gives CDR1 KGHDR, CDR2 SFDVKD. Trimming took 3 bases from V and 4 from J, leaving 24 bases between them. This CDR3 spans 19 amino acids. The CDR3 sequence is CATSDVLDRQTILYNEQFF. CDR3 bases: TGTGCCACCAGTGATGTACTTGACAGGCAAACGATCTTGTACAATGAGCAGTTCTTC.

The J gene is TRBJ1-5, the V gene TRBV30; TRBD1 aligns across 7 bases. CDR3 length equals 16 residues. In germline, CDR1 is GTSNPN, CDR2 SVGIG (reference sequence). V was pared by 4 bases and J by 6 bases, with 15 bases of the junction left unmatched. CDR3: CAWTGQGGEYPQPQHF. The CDR3 coding sequence is TGTGCCTGGACGGGGCAGGGGGGGGAGTACCCTCAGCCCCAGCATTTT.

This clonotype has just a few counts. CDR3 in amino acids: CASRNRISNQPQHF. In DNA, the CDR3 is TGTGCCAGCCGAAACAGGATTAGCAATCAGCCCCAGCATTTT. The chain carries TRBV6-2 or TRBV6-3 and TRBJ1-5; possible D gene TRBD1, 5 bases. The CDR3 has 14 amino acids. Germline CDR1 MNHEY, CDR2 SVGEGT. V lost 8 bases and J 0 bases, leaving 11 bases between the germline ends.

The chain uses TRBV2 and TRBJ1-1; 12 bases agree with TRBD1. The CDR3 loop spans 21 amino acids. V shed 6 bases and J 4 bases; nucleotides not matched to a gene: 24. CDR1 and CDR2 (germline): SNHLY, FYNNEI. CDR3 sequence reads: CASRHPGPSGTGGDGVTEAFF. DNA for the CDR3: TGTGCCAGCAGGCACCCGGGACCTTCCGGGACAGGGGGCGACGGCGTCACTGAAGCTTTCTTT. The variable domain in full, completed from reference TRBV2 and TRBJ1-1, reads EPEVTQTPSHQVTQMGQEVILRCVPISNHLYFYWYRQILGQKVEFLVSFYNNEISEKSEIFDDQFSVERPDGSNFTLKIRSTKLEDSAMYFCASRHPGPSGTGGDGVTEAFFGQGTRLTVV.

The sample holds a few counts of this clonotype. V is TRBV4-3 and J is TRBJ2-5; D is perhaps TRBD1 or TRBD2 (6 bases each). The ends were cut back, 2 bases at V and 3 bases at J, with 13 bases in the middle. This CDR3 is built from 15 residues. Per the germline V gene, CDR1 is LGHNA and CDR2 is YSLEER. In DNA form, the CDR3 reads TGCGCCAGCAGCCAAAGGTTGAGGGGGGAAGAGACCCAGTACTTC. It translates to CASSQRLRGEETQYF.

This clonotype has just a few counts. The gene calls are TRBV20-1 and TRBJ2-3; 8 bases align to TRBD2. J lost 3 bases, V lost 1 base, and 3 bases had no gene match. Germline assignment: CDR1 DFQATT and CDR2 SNEGSKA (reference sequence). CDR3 length: 14 amino acids. The CDR3, as DNA: TGCAGTGCTAGAGTGGGCGGGGGGACAGATACGCAGTATTTT. Amino acid sequence: CSARVGGGTDTQYF.

This clonotype was observed at least ten times. CDR3 loop: CASRRDRGSYNEQFF. The CDR3 DNA sequence: TGTGCCAGCAGAAGGGACAGGGGCTCCTACAATGAGCAGTTCTTC. The chain couples TRBV2 to TRBJ2-1, with 10 bases matching TRBD1. Unmatched junction bases numbered 2, after V lost 6 bases and J lost 0 bases. Germline values: CDR1 SNHLY, CDR2 FYNNEI. The CDR3 runs to 15 residues.

The V call is TRBV6-1, the J call TRBJ1-2; a weak D match, TRBD1 (6 bases). CDR1 is MNHNS and CDR2 is SASEGT in the germline V gene. Trimming took 8 bases from V and 7 from J, leaving 17 bases between them. The CDR3 length is 13 residues. CDR3 region: CASGGAVSFGYTF. In DNA, the CDR3 is TGTGCCAGCGGGGGGGCAGTAAGCTTTGGCTACACCTTC.